The clone carrying this T cell receptor (beta chain) was seen once. J lost 7 bases, V lost 5 bases, and 9 bases had no gene match. CDR3 length: 14 amino acids. In germline, CDR1 is LNHDA, CDR2 SQIVND (reference sequence). Here immunoSEQ multiplex PCR was the method, and the copy in TCRdb shows in-frame clones only, minus some. This sample yields more than 150,000 clones, of which roughly 90% are seen a single time; about 2.3% belongs to the top ten. Two negative PCRs, clearance, or symptom resolution characterized the recovered Cohort 3 donors. This record comes from a study of blood T cell repertoires in COVID-19. Overall study context: The analysed material was cDNA or gDNA that came from T cells, B-cell-depleted T cells, or PBMCs.

The TCR sequence derives from a woman aged 25 to 45 who had recovered from COVID-19. The sequencing sample was made of PBMCs or T cells enriched from blood (not recorded which). The J gene is TRBJ2-7, the V gene TRBV19, with 9 bases aligning to TRBD2. CDR3 region: CASSPIAGVREQYF. DNA for the CDR3: TGTGCCAGTAGTCCGATAGCGGGAGTTAGAGAGCAGTACTTC. The full variable domain, in which reference TRBV19 and TRBJ2-7 provide the parts outside the CDR3, is DGGITQSPKYLFRKEGQNVTLSCEQNLNHDAMYWYRQDPGQGLRLIYYSQIVNDFQKGDIAEGYSVSREKKESFPLTVTSAQKNPTAFYLCASSPIAGVREQYFGPGTRLTVT.